Each of the 32 T cell receptor beta chains below was sequenced from the same sample in a study of T cells in Graves' hyperthyroidism and ophthalmopathy. TCR beta CDR3 regions were amplified from RNA transcripts. An initial round of RT-PCR targeting the TCR CDR3 relied on the HTBI primer set. TCRdb re-called the multiplex PCR reads through MiXCR, storing one row per CDR3 protein. The sample lists about 410,000 distinct CDR3 sequences, roughly 15% occurring once. The sequenced material came from blood. The source is a man younger than 35 with Graves' ophthalmopathy.

This clonotype was recorded at least ten times. This chain joins TRBV19 and TRBJ2-7; weak D call: TRBD2 (5 bases). Germline V gene data show CDR1 as LNHDA and CDR2 as SQIVND (reference sequence). CDR3 length equals 16 residues. Deletions cut 4 bases from V and 0 bases from J, with 16 bases between. The CDR3 spells CASSKSREFSSYEQYF. The CDR3 DNA sequence: TGTGCCAGTAGTAAATCCCGGGAATTTAGCTCCTACGAGCAGTACTTC.

This clonotype was picked up many times. V and J are TRBV3-1 and TRBJ2-3; D might be TRBD1 or TRBD2, each matching 5 bases. Deletions cut 0 bases from V and 3 bases from J, with 22 bases between. The germline gives CDR1 LGHDT, CDR2 YNNKEL (reference sequence). The CDR3 runs to 19 residues. The DNA for the CDR3 is TGTGCCAGCAGCCAAGAGGGTGGGACCTGGAAGGGCGCGACAGATACGCAGTATTTT. This codes for CASSQEGGTWKGATDTQYF.

This clonotype was picked up many times. The chain has TRBV5-1 and TRBJ2-5, with D possibly TRBD2 on 5 matching bases. The CDR3 is 14 amino acids. The germline CDR1 and CDR2 sequences are SGHRS and YFSETQ. V was cut by 1 base and J by 3 bases, with 10 bases left in between. CDR3 DNA: TGCGCCAGCAGCTTGTTAGAGGGAGAAGAGACCCAGTACTTC. It is translated as CASSLLEGEETQYF.

DNA of the CDR3: TGTGCCAGCAGTTACTCCTTCGGCCTAGCGGGAGCCGAGCAGTACTTC. Its protein is CASSYSFGLAGAEQYF. The J gene is TRBJ2-7, the V gene TRBV6-5; 10 bases align to TRBD2. The V gene's germline CDR1 is MNHEY and CDR2 SVGAGI. The CDR3 consists of 16 residues. V gave up 0 bases and J gave up 6 bases; unmatched junction bases: 8.

The CDR3 reads CASSVEGSVYGEQFF. The CDR3, as DNA: TGTGCCAGCAGCGTAGAGGGGTCGGTTTACGGTGAGCAGTTCTTC. The chain links TRBV9 to TRBJ2-1, with a weak D call TRBD1 (5 bases). V was pared by 0 bases and J by 9 bases, with 16 bases between. In germline, CDR1 is SGDLS, CDR2 YYNGEE. This CDR3 comprises 15 residues.

This clonotype was counted many times. In DNA form, the CDR3 reads TGTGCCAGCAGCGTTAGGGACAGCCCTAACTATGGCTACACCTTC. Translated: CASSVRDSPNYGYTF. The chain has TRBV11-3 and TRBJ1-2; 7 nucleotides agree with TRBD1. The germline V gene has CDR1 SGHNT and CDR2 YENEEA. V dropped 5 bases and J dropped 0; count of bases not matched to a gene: 6. This CDR3 comprises 15 residues.

This clonotype was observed at least ten times. V gene TRBV2 combines with J gene TRBJ2-3; tentative D call: TRBD2 (5 bases). Germline-derived CDR1 and CDR2 are SNHLY and FYNNEI. The CDR3 is 12 residues long. Between the trimmed V and J ends, which lost 11 bases and 2 bases, there was a span of 11 bases. CDR3 amino acids: CARRTSTDTQYF. The CDR3 DNA reads as TGTGCCCGACGGACTTCCACAGATACGCAGTATTTT. The whole variable domain, filled in from reference TRBV2 and TRBJ2-3, reads EPEVTQTPSHQVTQMGQEVILRCVPISNHLYFYWYRQILGQKVEFLVSFYNNEISEKSEIFDDQFSVERPDGSNFTLKIRSTKLEDSAMYFCARRTSTDTQYFGPGTRLTVL.

This clonotype was observed at least ten times. The chain has TRBV30 and TRBJ1-1; D uncertain. V was shortened by 3 bases and J by 0 bases, with 8 bases between the two germline ends. In germline, CDR1 is GTSNPN, CDR2 SVGIG (reference sequence). This CDR3 has 13 residues. CDR3 DNA sequence: TGTGCCTGGAGAGACAAACTGAACACTGAAGCTTTCTTT. Translated, it gives CAWRDKLNTEAFF.

This clonotype has ten or more counts. The chain links TRBV28 to TRBJ1-5, with D perhaps TRBD1 (5 bases). Trimming cost V 4 bases and J 7 bases, with 23 bases left between them. The CDR3 contains 17 residues. CDR1 MDHEN and CDR2 SYDVKM come from the germline V gene. CDR3 coding DNA: TGTGCCAGCAGTTCGGGCCTTTACAGGCGGATCAACCAGCCCCAGCATTTT. Amino acid sequence: CASSSGLYRRINQPQHF.

This clonotype has at least ten counts. The V gene is TRBV3-1, the J gene TRBJ2-1; 12 bases match TRBD2. V shed 2 bases and J 0 bases; nucleotides not matched to a gene: 8. Germline lookup yields CDR1 LGHDT and CDR2 YNNKEL (reference sequence). The CDR3 has 19 amino acids. CDR3 sequence: CASSQRTSGGRSSYNEQFF. The CDR3 region has the DNA TGTGCCAGCAGCCAAAGAACTAGCGGGGGGCGCAGCTCCTACAATGAGCAGTTCTTC.

As to this clonotype: This may come from a read error, since a much larger clone is one base off. J is TRBJ1-4 and V is TRBV11-2, with a tentative D call TRBD1 (5 bases). The CDR3 extends over 16 amino acids. CDR1 SGHAT and CDR2 FQNNGV come from the germline V gene. In nucleotides, the CDR3 is TGTGCCAGCAGCCGCAATGGGGGTGCAACTAATGAAAAACCGTTTTTT. Translated: CASSRNGGATNEKPFF.

This clonotype was seen repeatedly, ten times or more. The V call is TRBV29-1, the J call TRBJ2-3; D unclear. This CDR3 has 15 amino acids. V was trimmed by 3 bases and J by 1 base, leaving 14 bases between them. The germline gives CDR1 SQVTM, CDR2 ANQGSEA. Here the CDR3 reads CSVDSLGLRTDTQYF. CDR3 coding DNA: TGCAGCGTTGATTCCTTAGGCCTCCGCACAGATACGCAGTATTTT.

This clonotype appeared a few times. The chain couples TRBV5-1 to TRBJ1-1; D ambiguous. V lost 4 bases and J lost 6, with 13 bases in between. The CDR3 contains 13 residues. The germline CDR1 and CDR2 sequences are SGHRS and YFSETQ. In nucleotides, the CDR3 is TGCGCCAGCAGCCAATTTGGGGTCCCTGAAGCTTTCTTT. The encoded protein is CASSQFGVPEAFF. The full variable domain, in which reference TRBV5-1 and TRBJ1-1 provide the parts outside the CDR3, is KAGVTQTPRYLIKTRGQQVTLSCSPISGHRSVSWYQQTPGQGLQFLFEYFSETQRNKGNFPGRFSGRQFSNSRSEMNVSTLELGDSALYLCASSQFGVPEAFFGQGTRLTVV.

This clonotype was recorded a few times. The gene calls are TRBV6-1 and TRBJ1-2; D unresolved. V lost 9 bases and J 5 bases, leaving 16 bases between the germline ends. Germline CDR1 MNHNS, CDR2 SASEGT. CDR3 length: 13 residues. The CDR3 region is CASSPGPEYGYTF. In DNA, the CDR3 is TGTGCCAGTAGTCCCGGGCCGGAATATGGCTACACCTTC.

This clonotype showed up many times. The chain links TRBV6-1 to TRBJ1-1; D possibly corresponds to TRBD1 (5 bases). The germline V gene encodes CDR1 MNHNS and CDR2 SASEGT. This CDR3 comprises 13 residues. V lost 3 bases, J lost 5 bases, and 10 bases lay in between. The CDR3 DNA is TGTGCCAGCAGTGAGACAGAGAGGACTGAAGCTTTCTTT. Translating gives CASSETERTEAFF.

This clonotype occurred many times. V and J are TRBV16 and TRBJ2-1; 11 bases line up with TRBD2. In germline, CDR1 is KGHSY, CDR2 FQNENV. V was pared by 2 bases and J by 12 bases, with 12 bases of the junction left unmatched. This CDR3 region has 16 residues. CDR3: CASSQSGTSGWEGQFF. CDR3 nucleotides: TGTGCCAGCAGCCAAAGCGGGACTAGCGGCTGGGAGGGGCAGTTCTTC.

This clonotype was seen many times. This chain uses TRBV7-6 with TRBJ1-1; D remains unclear. The CDR3 is 13 residues long. V lost 6 bases and J lost 2, with 10 bases in between. Germline CDR1 SGHVS, CDR2 FNYEAQ. The CDR3 region has the DNA TGTGCCAGCAGTACCGAATCCAACACTGAAGCTTTCTTT. Protein sequence: CASSTESNTEAFF.

The table lists this clonotype with many counts. The chain links TRBV5-1 to TRBJ2-7, with TRBD1 identical over 8 bases. Germline V gene lookup returns CDR1 SGHRS and CDR2 YFSETQ. With V trimmed by 4 bases and J by 3 bases, 6 bases remained unmatched. The CDR3 spans 14 residues. Here the CDR3 reads CASSGTGFDYEQYF. In DNA, the CDR3 is TGCGCCAGCAGCGGGACAGGTTTTGACTACGAGCAGTACTTC.

Details on this clonotype: This could be a read error, since a much larger clone is one nucleotide away. The V gene is TRBV6-1, the J gene TRBJ2-1, with 14 bases matching TRBD2. CDR1 and CDR2 from the germline V gene are MNHNS and SASEGT. The CDR3 spans 15 residues. DNA of the CDR3: TGTGCCAACAGTGATCCGACTAGCGGGAGGGATGAGCAGTTCTTC. It encodes CANSDPTSGRDEQFF.

This clonotype was seen ten or more times. The V call is TRBV3-1, the J call TRBJ2-3; TRBD1 matches 9 bases. The J segment lost 3 bases and the V segment lost 0 bases, leaving 1 base of the junction unmatched. Germline V lookup: CDR1 LGHDT, CDR2 YNNKEL (reference sequence). The CDR3 runs 15 residues. CDR3 sequence: CASSQDGTGTDTQYF. The DNA of the CDR3 is TGTGCCAGCAGCCAAGACGGGACAGGGACAGATACGCAGTATTTT.

J is TRBJ1-1 and V is TRBV29-1; D is ambiguous. Trimming pared 3 bases from V and 6 bases from J, leaving 5 bases between. The germline CDR1 and CDR2 sequences are SQVTM and ANQGSEA. The CDR3 is 10 amino acids. The CDR3 bases are TGCAGCGTTGACGTAGCTGAAGCTTTCTTT. It specifies CSVDVAEAFF.

The chain carries TRBV6-5 and TRBJ1-1; TRBD1 might be the D (5 bases). The V end lost 2 bases, the J end lost 7 bases, and 8 bases lay between the germline ends. The CDR3 is 12 amino acids. Germline V lookup: CDR1 MNHEY, CDR2 SVGAGI. CDR3 nucleotide sequence: TGTGCCAGCAGTTACAATGGGGGTGAAGCTTTCTTT. Translated, it gives CASSYNGGEAFF.

This clonotype has a count of ten or more. The V call is TRBV6-1, the J call TRBJ1-2; D unresolved. Between the trimmed V and J ends, which lost 8 bases and 1 base, there was a span of 20 bases. Germline CDR1 is MNHNS and CDR2 is SASEGT. This CDR3 is built from 16 residues. The CDR3 region has the DNA TGTGCCAGCTCTCTCTACGCTGACCTCCTTAACTATGGCTACACCTTC. It translates to CASSLYADLLNYGYTF.

The J gene is TRBJ2-4, the V gene TRBV19; possible D gene TRBD2, 5 bases. CDR1 is LNHDA and CDR2 is SQIVND in the germline V gene (reference sequence). The V end was cut by 5 bases, the J end by 1 base, with 15 bases between. This CDR3 spans 16 amino acids. The CDR3 coding sequence is TGTGCCAGTAGTCACCGAGTGGGCGGGGCCAAAAACATTCAGTACTTC. Its protein product is CASSHRVGGAKNIQYF.

This clonotype appeared a few times. The genes are TRBV6-1 and TRBJ1-1, with D possibly being TRBD1 (6 bases). The CDR3 runs to 12 residues. CDR1 MNHNS and CDR2 SASEGT come from the germline V gene. V lost 6 bases and J lost 11, with 16 bases in between. Here the CDR3 reads CASRPNTGRAFF. The CDR3 bases are TGTGCCAGCAGGCCCAATACAGGGAGGGCTTTCTTT.

The rearrangement links TRBV9 to TRBJ1-2, with 12 bases fitting TRBD1. The CDR3 consists of 14 residues. The germline gives CDR1 SGDLS, CDR2 YYNGEE. Trimming took 4 bases from V and 7 from J; bases not matched to a gene: 5. The CDR3 here is CASSSRDRGPGYTF. The CDR3, as DNA: TGTGCCAGCAGCTCCCGGGACAGGGGGCCTGGCTACACCTTC.

This clonotype showed up many times. The J gene is TRBJ1-3, the V gene TRBV27; D call uncertain. The V and J ends lost 6 bases and 0 bases respectively, with 6 bases between them. From germline, CDR1 is MNHEY and CDR2 SMNVEV (reference sequence). This CDR3 is 13 amino acids long. CDR3 nucleotide sequence: TGTGCCAGCAGGCGGAGCTCTGGAAACACCATATATTTT. Translation: CASRRSSGNTIYF.

V and J are TRBV5-4 and TRBJ1-4; D might be TRBD1 (6 bases). The germline V gene encodes CDR1 SGHNT and CDR2 YYREEE (reference sequence). The CDR3 extends over 14 amino acids. V lost 0 bases to trimming and J lost 8 bases, with 11 bases between them. CDR3 bases: TGTGCCAGCAGCTTGGAGGGGGTAGGCGAAAAACTGTTTTTT. Translation gives CASSLEGVGEKLFF.

This clonotype came up many times. The chain is built from TRBV18 and TRBJ2-1, with D tentatively TRBD1 (5 bases). CDR3 length: 12 amino acids. V lost 3 bases and J lost 8, with 8 bases in between. Germline V gene sequence: CDR1 KGHSH, CDR2 LQKENI. CDR3 protein: CASSPQGHEQFF. CDR3 DNA sequence: TGTGCCAGCTCACCGCAGGGCCATGAGCAGTTCTTC.

As to this clonotype: Mismatch with germline at one junction end may stem from a read error. The J gene is TRBJ1-4, the V gene TRBV5-1; the D gene is possibly TRBD1 (5 bases). The CDR3 sequence is 16 residues long. Germline V CDR1 and CDR2: SGHRS, YFSETQ. This CDR3 is CTSSLRDGPTNEKLFF. As DNA, the CDR3 is TGCACCAGCAGCTTAAGGGACGGCCCAACTAATGAAAAACTGTTTTTT.

This clonotype was detected ten times or more. The V gene is TRBV7-9, the J gene TRBJ2-7; D not certain. This CDR3 contains 13 residues. Trimming left V 7 bases short and J 3 bases short, with 13 bases between. Germline CDR1 and CDR2: SEHNR and FQNEAQ (reference sequence). CDR3 DNA sequence: TGTGCCAGCAATTTAAACAATCTCTACGAGCAGTACTTC. Translated, it gives CASNLNNLYEQYF. The variable domain in full, completed from reference TRBV7-9 and TRBJ2-7, reads DTGVSQNPRHKITKRGQNVTFRCDPISEHNRLYWYRQTLGQGPEFLTYFQNEAQLEKSRLLSDRFSAERPKGSFSTLEIQRTEQGDSAMYLCASNLNNLYEQYFGPGTRLTVT.

This clonotype was observed at least ten times. CDR3 region: CSARTSFTDTQYF. As DNA, the CDR3 is TGCAGTGCTAGAACTAGTTTCACAGATACGCAGTATTTT. The rearrangement links TRBV20-1 to TRBJ2-3, with D possibly TRBD2 on 5 matching bases. Germline V gene lookup returns CDR1 DFQATT and CDR2 SNEGSKA (reference sequence). The CDR3 runs to 13 residues. Trimming left V 2 bases short and J 2 bases short, with 8 bases between.